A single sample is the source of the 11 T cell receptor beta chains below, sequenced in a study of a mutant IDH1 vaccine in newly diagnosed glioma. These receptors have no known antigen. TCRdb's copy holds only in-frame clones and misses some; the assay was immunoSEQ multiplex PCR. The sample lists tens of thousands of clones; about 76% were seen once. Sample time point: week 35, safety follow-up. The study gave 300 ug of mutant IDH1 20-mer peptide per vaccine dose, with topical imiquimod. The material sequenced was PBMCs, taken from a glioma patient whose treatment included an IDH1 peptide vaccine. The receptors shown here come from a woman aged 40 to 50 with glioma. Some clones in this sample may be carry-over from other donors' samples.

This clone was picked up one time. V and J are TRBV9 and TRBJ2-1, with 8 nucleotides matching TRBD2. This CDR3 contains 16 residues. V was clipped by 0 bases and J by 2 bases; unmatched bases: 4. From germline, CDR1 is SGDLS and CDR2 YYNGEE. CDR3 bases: TGTGCCAGCAGCGTAGATTTTAGCGGGACCTACAATGAGCAGTTCTTC. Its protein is CASSVDFSGTYNEQFF. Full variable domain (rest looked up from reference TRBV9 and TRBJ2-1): DSGVTQTPKHLITATGQRVTLRCSPRSGDLSVYWYQQSLDQGLQFLIQYYNGEERAKGNILERFSAQQFPDLHSELNLSSLELGDSALYFCASSVDFSGTYNEQFFGPGTRLTVL.

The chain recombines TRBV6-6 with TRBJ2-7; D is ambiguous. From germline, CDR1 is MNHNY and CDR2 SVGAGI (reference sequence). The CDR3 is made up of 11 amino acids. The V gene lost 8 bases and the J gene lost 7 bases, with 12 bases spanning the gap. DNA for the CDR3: TGTGCCAGCTTAAGAGCCGAAGAGCAGTACTTC. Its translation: CASLRAEEQYF.

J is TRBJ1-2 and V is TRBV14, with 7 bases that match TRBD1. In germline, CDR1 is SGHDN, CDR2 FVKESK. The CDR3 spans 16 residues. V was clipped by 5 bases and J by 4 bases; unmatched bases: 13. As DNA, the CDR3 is TGTGCCAGCAGCATAAAGACAGGGAAAGGAGCCTATGGCTACACCTTC. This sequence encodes CASSIKTGKGAYGYTF.

CDR3 sequence reads: CASSPTQGASYEQYF. CDR3 in DNA: TGCGCCAGCAGCCCAACGCAGGGGGCGTCCTACGAGCAGTACTTC. The genes are TRBV4-1 and TRBJ2-7; 8 bases are shared with TRBD1. This CDR3 has 15 residues. Trimming cost V 4 bases and J 1 base; bases outside gene matches: 6. The germline V gene encodes CDR1 MGHRA and CDR2 YSYEKL.

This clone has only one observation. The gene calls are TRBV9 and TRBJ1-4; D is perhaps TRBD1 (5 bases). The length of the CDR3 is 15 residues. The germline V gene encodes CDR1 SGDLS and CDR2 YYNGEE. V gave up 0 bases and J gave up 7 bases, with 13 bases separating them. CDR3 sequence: CASSVAGTVGEKLFF. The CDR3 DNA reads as TGTGCCAGCAGCGTAGCAGGGACTGTCGGTGAAAAACTGTTTTTT.

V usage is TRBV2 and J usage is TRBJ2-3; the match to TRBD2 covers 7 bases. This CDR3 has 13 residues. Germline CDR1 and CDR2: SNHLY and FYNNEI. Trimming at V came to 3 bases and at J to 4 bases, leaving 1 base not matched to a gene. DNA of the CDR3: TGTGCCAGCAGTGAGGGAGGGCCAGATACGCAGTATTTT. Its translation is CASSEGGPDTQYF.

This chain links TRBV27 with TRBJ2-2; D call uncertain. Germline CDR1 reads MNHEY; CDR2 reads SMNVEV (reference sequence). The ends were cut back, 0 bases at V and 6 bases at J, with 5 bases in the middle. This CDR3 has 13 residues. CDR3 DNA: TGTGCCAGCAGTTTATCTGGGGCCGGGGAGCTGTTTTTT. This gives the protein CASSLSGAGELFF.

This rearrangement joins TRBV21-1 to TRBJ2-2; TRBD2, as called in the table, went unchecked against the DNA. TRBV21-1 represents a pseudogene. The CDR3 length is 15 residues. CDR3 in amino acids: CASSRLAGRTGELFF. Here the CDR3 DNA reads TGTGCCAGCAGCAGACTAGCGGGGCGCACCGGGGAGCTGTTTTTT.

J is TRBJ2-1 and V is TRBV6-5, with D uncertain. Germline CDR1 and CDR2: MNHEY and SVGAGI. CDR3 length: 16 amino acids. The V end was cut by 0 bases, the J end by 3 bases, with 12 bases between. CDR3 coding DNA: TGTGCCAGCAGTTACTCGAGAGCGTTGAGCTACAATGAGCAGTTCTTC. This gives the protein CASSYSRALSYNEQFF.

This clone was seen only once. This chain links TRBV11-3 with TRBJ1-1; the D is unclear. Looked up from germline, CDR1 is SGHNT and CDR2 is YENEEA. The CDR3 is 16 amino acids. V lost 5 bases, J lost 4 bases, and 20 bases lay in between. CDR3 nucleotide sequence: TGTGCCAGCAGCCCGGGAGACGGTAGAGCGAGCACTGAAGCTTTCTTT. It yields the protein CASSPGDGRASTEAFF.

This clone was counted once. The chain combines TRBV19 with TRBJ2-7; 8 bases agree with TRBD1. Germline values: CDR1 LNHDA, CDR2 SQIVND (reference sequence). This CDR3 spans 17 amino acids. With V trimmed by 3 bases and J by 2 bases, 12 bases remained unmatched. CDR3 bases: TGTGCCAGTAGTATTCACCCCCGGACAGGGACGACCTACGAGCAGTACTTC. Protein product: CASSIHPRTGTTYEQYF.